One and the same sample provided the 4 T cell receptor beta chains below, sequenced in a study of T cell clonality in common variable immunodeficiency. TCRdb keeps only in-frame clones here, not all; method: immunoSEQ multiplex PCR. The sample contains over 30,000 clones, none of them singletons. The specimen was peripheral blood mononuclear cells. The source is a person aged 18 to 70 in good health.

Concerning this clone itself: The read ends 3 residues early relative to the CDR3; the germline J gene fills the gap. The rearrangement uses TRBV7-9 and TRBJ1-2; unclear D gene. CDR3 length: 13 residues. The V gene's germline CDR1 is SEHNR and CDR2 FQNEAQ (reference sequence). Partial CDR3 DNA: TGTGCCAGCAGCTTAGCAGTCACAGATACC. It yields the protein CASSLAVTDT. The full CDR3 protein reads CASSLAVTDTYTF.

This clone came up many times. The sequenced fragment ends 3 residues before the CDR3 boundary, so the rest is inferred from the germline J gene. The J gene is TRBJ1-1, the V gene TRBV7-2, with TRBD1 identical over 7 bases. Germline V gives CDR1 SGHTA, CDR2 FQGNSA. V gave up 3 bases and J gave up 2 bases; unmatched junction bases: 3. This CDR3 contains 14 residues. Partial CDR3 DNA: TGTGCCAGCAGCTTCGGGACAGCAAACACTGAA. Its protein is CASSFGTANTE. The full CDR3 protein is CASSFGTANTEAFF.

This clone was observed many times. The CDR3 goes on 3 residues after the read ends, and that part is filled in from the germline J gene. This chain uses TRBV7-3 with TRBJ2-7; D may be TRBD1 (5 bases). Germline assignment: CDR1 SGHTA and CDR2 FQGTGA. The length of the CDR3 is 12 residues. V was trimmed by 3 bases and J by 4 bases, leaving 7 bases between them. CDR3 amino acids: CASSFSGYEQYF. The sequenced part of the CDR3 DNA is TGTGCCAGCAGCTTTTCAGGGTACGAG.

This clone has ten or more counts. The read stops 3 residues short of the end of the CDR3; the missing end is completed from the germline J gene. The gene calls are TRBV10-3 and TRBJ2-5, with 7 bases matching TRBD1. The CDR3 length is 13 residues. J was trimmed by 5 bases and V by 6 bases; bases with no gene match: 6. CDR1 and CDR2 (germline): ENHRY, SYGVKD. CDR3 amino acids: CAISRDRVETQYF. The CDR3 DNA, read in part, is TGTGCCATCAGCAGGGACAGAGTGGAGACC.